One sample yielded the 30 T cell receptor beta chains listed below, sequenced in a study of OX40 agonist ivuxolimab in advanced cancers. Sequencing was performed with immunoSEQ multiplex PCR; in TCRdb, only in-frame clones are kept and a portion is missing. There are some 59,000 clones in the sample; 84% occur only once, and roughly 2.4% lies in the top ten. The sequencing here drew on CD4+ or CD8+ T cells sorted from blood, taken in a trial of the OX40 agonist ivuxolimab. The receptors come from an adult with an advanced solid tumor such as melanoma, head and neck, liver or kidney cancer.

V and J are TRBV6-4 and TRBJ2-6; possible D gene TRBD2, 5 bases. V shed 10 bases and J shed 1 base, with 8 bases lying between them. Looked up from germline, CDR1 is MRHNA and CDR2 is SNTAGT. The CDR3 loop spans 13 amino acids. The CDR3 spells CATSGSGANVLTF. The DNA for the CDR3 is TGTGCCACCTCGGGGTCTGGGGCCAACGTCCTGACTTTC.

This CDR3 reads CASSTGTGGHYGYTF. The CDR3 DNA reads TGTGCCAGCAGCACCGGGACAGGGGGTCACTATGGCTACACCTTC. This chain links TRBV5-5 with TRBJ1-2, with 11 bases identical to TRBD1. V shed 4 bases and J 3 bases; nucleotides not matched to a gene: 5. From germline, CDR1 is SGHKS and CDR2 YYEKEE (reference sequence). The CDR3 totals 15 residues.

CDR3 in DNA: TGTGCCAGCAGCTTAACGGGGTACGAGCAGTACTTC. This gives the protein CASSLTGYEQYF. The rearrangement joins TRBV7-2 to TRBJ2-7; tentative D call: TRBD2 (5 bases). CDR1 SGHTA and CDR2 FQGNSA come from the germline V gene. Trimming pared 2 bases from V and 4 bases from J, leaving 6 bases between. CDR3 length equals 12 residues.

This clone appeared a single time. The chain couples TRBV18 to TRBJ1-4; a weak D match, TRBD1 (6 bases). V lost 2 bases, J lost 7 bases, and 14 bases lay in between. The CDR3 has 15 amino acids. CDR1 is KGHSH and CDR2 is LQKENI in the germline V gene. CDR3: CASSPSQGSGEKLFF. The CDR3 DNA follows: TGTGCCAGCTCACCATCACAGGGAAGCGGTGAAAAACTGTTTTTT.

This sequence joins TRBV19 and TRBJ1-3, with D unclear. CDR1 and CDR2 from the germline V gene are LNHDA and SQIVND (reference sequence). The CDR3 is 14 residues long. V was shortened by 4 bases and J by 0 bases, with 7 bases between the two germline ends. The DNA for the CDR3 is TGTGCCAGTAGTAAGTCCTCCTCTGGAAACACCATATATTTT. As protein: CASSKSSSGNTIYF.

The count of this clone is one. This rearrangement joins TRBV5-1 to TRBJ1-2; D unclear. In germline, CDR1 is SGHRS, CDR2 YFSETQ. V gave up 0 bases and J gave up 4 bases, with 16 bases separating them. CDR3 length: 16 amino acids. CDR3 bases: TGCGCCAGCAGCTTGGCGATCTTGGCGGACCCCTATGGCTACACCTTC. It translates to CASSLAILADPYGYTF.

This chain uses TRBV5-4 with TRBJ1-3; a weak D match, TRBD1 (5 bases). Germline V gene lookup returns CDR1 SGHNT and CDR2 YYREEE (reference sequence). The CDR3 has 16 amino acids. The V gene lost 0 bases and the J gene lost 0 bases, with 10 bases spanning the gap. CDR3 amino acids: CASSLGRDFSGNTIYF. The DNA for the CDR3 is TGTGCCAGCAGCTTGGGAAGGGACTTCTCTGGAAACACCATATATTTT.

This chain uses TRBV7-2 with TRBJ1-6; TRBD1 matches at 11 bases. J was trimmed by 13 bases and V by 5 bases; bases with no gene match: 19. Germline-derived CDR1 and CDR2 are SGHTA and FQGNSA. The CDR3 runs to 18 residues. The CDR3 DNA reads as TGTGCCAGCAGCCACACCCCCTGGACAGGGGGCAAAGGTGGGCCCCTCCACTTT. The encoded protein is CASSHTPWTGGKGGPLHF.

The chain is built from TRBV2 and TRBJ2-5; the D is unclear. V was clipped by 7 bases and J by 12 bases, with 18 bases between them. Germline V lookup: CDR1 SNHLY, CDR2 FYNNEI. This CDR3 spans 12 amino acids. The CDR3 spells CASTLGPEHKYF. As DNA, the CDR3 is TGTGCCAGCACCCTCGGCCCGGAGCACAAGTACTTC.

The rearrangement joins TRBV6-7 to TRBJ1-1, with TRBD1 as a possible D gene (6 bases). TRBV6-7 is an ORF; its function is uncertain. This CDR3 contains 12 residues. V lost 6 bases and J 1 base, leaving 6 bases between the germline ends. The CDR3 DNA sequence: TGTGCCAGCAGACAGGGGAACACTGAAGCTTTCTTT. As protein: CASRQGNTEAFF.

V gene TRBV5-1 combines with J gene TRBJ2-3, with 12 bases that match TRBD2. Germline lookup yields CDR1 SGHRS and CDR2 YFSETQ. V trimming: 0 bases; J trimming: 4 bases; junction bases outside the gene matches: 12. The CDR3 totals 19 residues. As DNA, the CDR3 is TGCGCCAGCAGCTTGGCGACTAGCGGGGGACCTGGAGGGGCAGATACGCAGTATTTT. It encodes CASSLATSGGPGGADTQYF.

This CDR3 is CASSLLRDGADGYTF. CDR3 nucleotides: TGTGCCAGCTCACTTCTACGGGACGGGGCTGACGGCTACACCTTC. J is TRBJ1-2 and V is TRBV18; D possibly corresponds to TRBD1 (5 bases). The CDR3 extends over 15 amino acids. CDR1 is KGHSH and CDR2 is LQKENI in the germline V gene. Trimming removed 4 bases at V and 8 bases at J, with 20 bases between.

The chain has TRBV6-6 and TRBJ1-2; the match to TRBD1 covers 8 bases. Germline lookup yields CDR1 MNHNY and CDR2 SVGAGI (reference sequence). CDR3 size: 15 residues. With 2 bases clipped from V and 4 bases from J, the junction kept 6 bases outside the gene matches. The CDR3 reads CASSYVQQGGYGYTF. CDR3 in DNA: TGTGCCAGCAGTTACGTTCAACAGGGGGGCTATGGCTACACCTTC.

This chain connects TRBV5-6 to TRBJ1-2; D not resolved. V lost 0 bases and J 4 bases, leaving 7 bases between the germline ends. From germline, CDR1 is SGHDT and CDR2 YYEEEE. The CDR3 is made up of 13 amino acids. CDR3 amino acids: CASSLVQSYGYTF. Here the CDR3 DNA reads TGTGCCAGCAGCTTGGTACAGAGCTATGGCTACACCTTC.

Here the CDR3 reads CASSQDRSGSGTEAFF. Written as DNA, the CDR3 is TGTGCCAGCAGCCAAGATCGGTCGGGTTCGGGCACTGAAGCTTTCTTT. The chain recombines TRBV4-2 with TRBJ1-1; the D is unclear. The CDR3 is 16 amino acids. CDR1 and CDR2 from the germline V gene are LGHNA and YNFKEQ. Trimming cost V 0 bases and J 4 bases, with 15 bases left between them.

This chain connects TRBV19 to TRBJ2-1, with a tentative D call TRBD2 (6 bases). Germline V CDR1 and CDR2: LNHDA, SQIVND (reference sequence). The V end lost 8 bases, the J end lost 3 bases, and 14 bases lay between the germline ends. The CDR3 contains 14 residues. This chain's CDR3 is CASEASANYNEQFF. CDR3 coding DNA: TGTGCCAGTGAGGCTAGCGCTAACTACAATGAGCAGTTCTTC.

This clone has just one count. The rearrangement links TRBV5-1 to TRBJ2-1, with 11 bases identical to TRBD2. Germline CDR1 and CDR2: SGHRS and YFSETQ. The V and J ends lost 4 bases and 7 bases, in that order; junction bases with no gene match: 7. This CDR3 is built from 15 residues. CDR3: CASSLGTSGKNEQFF. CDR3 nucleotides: TGCGCCAGCAGCCTCGGGACTAGCGGCAAAAATGAGCAGTTCTTC.

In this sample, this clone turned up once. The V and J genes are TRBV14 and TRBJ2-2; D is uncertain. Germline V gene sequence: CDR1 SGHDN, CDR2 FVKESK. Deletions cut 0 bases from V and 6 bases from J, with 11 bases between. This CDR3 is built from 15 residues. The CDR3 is CASSQDLRVPGELFF. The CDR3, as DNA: TGTGCCAGCAGCCAAGATCTTCGGGTACCCGGGGAGCTGTTTTTT. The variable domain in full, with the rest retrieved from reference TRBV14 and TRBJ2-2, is EAGVTQFPSHSVIEKGQTVTLRCDPISGHDNLYWYRRVMGKEIKFLLHFVKESKQDESGMPNNRFLAERTGGTYSTLKVQPAELEDSGVYFCASSQDLRVPGELFFGEGSRLTVL.

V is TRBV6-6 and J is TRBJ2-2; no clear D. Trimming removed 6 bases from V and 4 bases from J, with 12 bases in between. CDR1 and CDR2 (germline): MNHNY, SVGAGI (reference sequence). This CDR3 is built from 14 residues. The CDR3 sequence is CASRTDLVTGELFF. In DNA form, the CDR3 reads TGTGCCAGCAGAACAGACTTAGTCACCGGGGAGCTGTTTTTT.

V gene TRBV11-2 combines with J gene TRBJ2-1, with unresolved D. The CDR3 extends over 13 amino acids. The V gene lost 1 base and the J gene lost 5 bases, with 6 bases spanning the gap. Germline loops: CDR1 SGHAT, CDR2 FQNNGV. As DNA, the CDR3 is TGTGCCAGCAGCTTAGGCCTGAACAATGAGCAGTTCTTC. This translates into CASSLGLNNEQFF.

CDR3: CASSLAGLNNEQFF. The CDR3, as DNA: TGTGCCAGCAGCTTAGCGGGACTTAACAATGAGCAGTTCTTC. The gene calls are TRBV7-9 and TRBJ2-1, with D perhaps matching TRBD2 (6 bases). The CDR3 runs 14 residues. Germline V gives CDR1 SEHNR, CDR2 FQNEAQ (reference sequence). With 0 bases removed from V and 5 bases from J, the gap between germline ends came to 8 bases.

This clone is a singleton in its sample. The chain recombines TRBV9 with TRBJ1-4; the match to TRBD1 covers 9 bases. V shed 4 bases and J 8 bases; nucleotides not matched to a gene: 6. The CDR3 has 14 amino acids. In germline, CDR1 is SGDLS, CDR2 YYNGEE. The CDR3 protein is CASSLQGAGEKLFF. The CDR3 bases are TGTGCCAGCAGCCTACAGGGGGCGGGGGAAAAACTGTTTTTT.

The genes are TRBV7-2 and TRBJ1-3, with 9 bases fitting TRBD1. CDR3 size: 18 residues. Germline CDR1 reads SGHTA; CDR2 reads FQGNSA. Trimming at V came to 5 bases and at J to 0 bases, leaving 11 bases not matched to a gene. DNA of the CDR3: TGTGCCAGCAGCCTATATGAACAGGGGGCCTACTCTGGAAACACCATATATTTT. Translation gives CASSLYEQGAYSGNTIYF. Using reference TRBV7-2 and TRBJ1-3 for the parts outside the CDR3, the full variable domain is GAGVSQSPSNKVTEKGKDVELRCDPISGHTALYWYRQSLGQGLEFLIYFQGNSAPDKSGLPSDRFSAERTGGSVSTLTIQRTQQEDSAVYLCASSLYEQGAYSGNTIYFGEGSWLTVV.

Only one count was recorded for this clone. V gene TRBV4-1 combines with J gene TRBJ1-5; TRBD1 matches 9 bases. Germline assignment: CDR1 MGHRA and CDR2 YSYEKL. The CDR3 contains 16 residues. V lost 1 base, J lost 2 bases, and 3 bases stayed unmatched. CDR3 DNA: TGCGCCAGCAGCCAAGGGGACAGGGCGGGCAATCAGCCCCAGCATTTT. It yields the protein CASSQGDRAGNQPQHF.

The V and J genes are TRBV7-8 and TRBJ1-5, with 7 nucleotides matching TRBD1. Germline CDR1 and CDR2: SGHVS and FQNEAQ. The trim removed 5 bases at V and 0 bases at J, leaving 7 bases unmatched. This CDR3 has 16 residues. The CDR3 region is CASSPGQLDSNQPQHF. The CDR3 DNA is TGTGCCAGCAGCCCGGGACAGCTAGATAGCAATCAGCCCCAGCATTTT. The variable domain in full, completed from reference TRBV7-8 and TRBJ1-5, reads GAGVSQSPRYKVAKRGQDVALRCDPISGHVSLFWYQQALGQGPEFLTYFQNEAQLDKSGLPSDRFFAERPEGSVSTLKIQRTQQEDSAVYLCASSPGQLDSNQPQHFGDGTRLSIL.

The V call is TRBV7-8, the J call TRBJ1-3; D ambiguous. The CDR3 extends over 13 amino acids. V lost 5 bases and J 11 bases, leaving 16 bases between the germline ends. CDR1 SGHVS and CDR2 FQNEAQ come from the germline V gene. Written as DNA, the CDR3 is TGTGCCAGCAGCCCTATACAGTTCAGGCCCATATATTTT. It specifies CASSPIQFRPIYF.

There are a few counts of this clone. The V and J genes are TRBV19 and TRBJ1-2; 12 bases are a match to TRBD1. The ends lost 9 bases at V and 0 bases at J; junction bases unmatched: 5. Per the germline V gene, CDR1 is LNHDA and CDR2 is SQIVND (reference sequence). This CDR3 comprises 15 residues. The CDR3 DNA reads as TGTGCCAGCCTAGGGACAGGGGGCTCTAACTATGGCTACACCTTC. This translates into CASLGTGGSNYGYTF.

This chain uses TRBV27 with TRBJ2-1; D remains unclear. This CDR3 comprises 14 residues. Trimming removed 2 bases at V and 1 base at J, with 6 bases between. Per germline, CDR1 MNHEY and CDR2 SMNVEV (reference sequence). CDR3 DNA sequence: TGTGCCAGCAGTTTACAGTCTTCCTACAATGAGCAGTTCTTC. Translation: CASSLQSSYNEQFF.

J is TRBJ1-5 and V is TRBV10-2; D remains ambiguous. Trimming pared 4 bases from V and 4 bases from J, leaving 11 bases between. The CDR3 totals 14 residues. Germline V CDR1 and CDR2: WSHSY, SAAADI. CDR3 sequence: CASSGDARNQPQHF. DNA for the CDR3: TGCGCCAGCAGTGGGGATGCAAGAAATCAGCCCCAGCATTTT.

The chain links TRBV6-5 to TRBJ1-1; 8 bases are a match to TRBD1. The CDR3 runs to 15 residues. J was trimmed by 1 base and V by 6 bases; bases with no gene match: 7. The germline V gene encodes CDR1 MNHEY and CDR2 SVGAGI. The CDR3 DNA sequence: TGTGCCAGCAGAGCTTCCGGGACAGGGAACACTGAAGCTTTCTTT. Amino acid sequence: CASRASGTGNTEAFF.